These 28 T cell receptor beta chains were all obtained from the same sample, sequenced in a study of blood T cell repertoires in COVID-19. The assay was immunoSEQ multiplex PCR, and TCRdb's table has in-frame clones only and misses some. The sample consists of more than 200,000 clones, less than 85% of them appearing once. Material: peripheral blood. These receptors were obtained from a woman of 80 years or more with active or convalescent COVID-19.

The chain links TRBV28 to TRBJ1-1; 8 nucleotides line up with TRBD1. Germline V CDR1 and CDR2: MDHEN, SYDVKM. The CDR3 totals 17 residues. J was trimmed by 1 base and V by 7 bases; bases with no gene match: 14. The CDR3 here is CASIVRRGRRKNTEAFF. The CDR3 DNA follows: TGTGCCAGCATCGTCCGCAGGGGGCGCAGGAAGAACACTGAAGCTTTCTTT.

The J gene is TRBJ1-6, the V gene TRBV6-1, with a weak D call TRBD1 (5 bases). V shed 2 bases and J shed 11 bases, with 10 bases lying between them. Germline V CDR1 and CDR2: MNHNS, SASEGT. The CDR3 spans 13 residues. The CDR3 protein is CASSEQGWAPLHF. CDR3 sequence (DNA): TGTGCCAGCAGTGAACAGGGATGGGCACCCCTCCACTTT.

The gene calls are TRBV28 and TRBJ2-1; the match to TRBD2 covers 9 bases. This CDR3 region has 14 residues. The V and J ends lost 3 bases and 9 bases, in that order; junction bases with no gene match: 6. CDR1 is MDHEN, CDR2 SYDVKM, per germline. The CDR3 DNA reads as TGTGCCAGCAGTTTGGTTTGGCGGGAGGGTGAGCAGTTCTTC. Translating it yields CASSLVWREGEQFF.

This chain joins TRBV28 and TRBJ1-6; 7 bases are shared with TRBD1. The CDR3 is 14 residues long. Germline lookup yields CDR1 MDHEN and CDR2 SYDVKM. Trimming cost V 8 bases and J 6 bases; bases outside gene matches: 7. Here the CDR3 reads CASSTGTANSPLHF. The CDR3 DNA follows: TGTGCCAGCTCTACCGGGACAGCTAATTCACCCCTCCACTTT. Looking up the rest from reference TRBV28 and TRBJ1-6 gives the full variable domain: DVKVTQSSRYLVKRTGEKVFLECVQDMDHENMFWYRQDPGLGLRLIYFSYDVKMKEKGDIPEGYSVSREKKERFSLILESASTNQTSMYLCASSTGTANSPLHFGNGTRLTVT.

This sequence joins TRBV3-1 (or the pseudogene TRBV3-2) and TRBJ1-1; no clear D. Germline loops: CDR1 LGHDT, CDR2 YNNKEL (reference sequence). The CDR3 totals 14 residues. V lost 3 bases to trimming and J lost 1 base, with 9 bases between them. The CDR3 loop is CASSQLAENTEAFF. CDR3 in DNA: TGTGCCAGCAGCCAGCTGGCGGAGAACACTGAAGCTTTCTTT.

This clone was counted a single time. CDR3 nucleotides: TGTGCCAGCAGCCGGCGGCAAGTCGGAAACACCATATATTTT. Amino acids: CASSRRQVGNTIYF. This sequence joins TRBV5-8 and TRBJ1-3, with D unclear. The V gene lost 4 bases and the J gene lost 4 bases, with 12 bases spanning the gap. Germline values: CDR1 SGHTS, CDR2 YDEGEE. CDR3 length: 14 residues.

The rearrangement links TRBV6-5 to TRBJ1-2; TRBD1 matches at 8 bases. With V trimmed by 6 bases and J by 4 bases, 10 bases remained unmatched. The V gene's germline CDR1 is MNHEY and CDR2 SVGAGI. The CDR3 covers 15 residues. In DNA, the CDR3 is TGTGCCAGCAGCCTTGGACAGGGACGGTTCTATGGCTACACCTTC. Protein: CASSLGQGRFYGYTF.

CDR3 sequence reads: CASRLAIRQGRYEQYF. Written as DNA, the CDR3 is TGTGCAAGTCGCTTAGCGATTCGACAGGGGAGATACGAGCAGTACTTC. V gene TRBV12-2 combines with J gene TRBJ2-7; the DNA was not compared with TRBD1, the D call given in the table. TRBV12-2 is a pseudogene locus. The CDR3 totals 16 residues.

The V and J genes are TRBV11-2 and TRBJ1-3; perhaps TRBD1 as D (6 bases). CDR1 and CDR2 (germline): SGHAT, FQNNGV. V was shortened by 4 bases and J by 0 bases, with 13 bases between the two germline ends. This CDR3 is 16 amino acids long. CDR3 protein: CASSWRGGASGNTIYF. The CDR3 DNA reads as TGTGCCAGCAGCTGGAGAGGGGGGGCCTCTGGAAACACCATATATTTT.

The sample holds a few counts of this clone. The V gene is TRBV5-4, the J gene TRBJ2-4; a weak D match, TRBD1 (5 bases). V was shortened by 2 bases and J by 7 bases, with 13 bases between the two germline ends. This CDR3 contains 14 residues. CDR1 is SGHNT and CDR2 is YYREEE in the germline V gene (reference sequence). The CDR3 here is CASSLRGIRNIQYF. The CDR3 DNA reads TGTGCCAGCAGCTTAAGGGGAATAAGGAACATTCAGTACTTC. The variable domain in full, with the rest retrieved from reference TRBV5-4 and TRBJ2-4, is ETGVTQSPTHLIKTRGQQVTLRCSSQSGHNTVSWYQQALGQGPQFIFQYYREEENGRGNFPPRFSGLQFPNYSSELNVNALELDDSALYLCASSLRGIRNIQYFGAGTRLSVL.

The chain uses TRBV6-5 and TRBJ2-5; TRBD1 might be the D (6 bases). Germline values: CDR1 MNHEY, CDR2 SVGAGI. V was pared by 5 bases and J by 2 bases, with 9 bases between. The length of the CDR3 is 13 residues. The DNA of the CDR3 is TGTGCCAGCAGTCGACAGGATCAAGAGACCCAGTACTTC. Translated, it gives CASSRQDQETQYF.

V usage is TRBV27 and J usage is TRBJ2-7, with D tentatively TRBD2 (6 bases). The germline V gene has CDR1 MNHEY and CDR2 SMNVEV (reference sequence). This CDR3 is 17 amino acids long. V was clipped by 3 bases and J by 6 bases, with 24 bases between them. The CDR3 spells CASSFGYGLRGVTEQYF. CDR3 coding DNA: TGTGCCAGCAGTTTCGGCTATGGACTACGGGGTGTTACCGAGCAGTACTTC.

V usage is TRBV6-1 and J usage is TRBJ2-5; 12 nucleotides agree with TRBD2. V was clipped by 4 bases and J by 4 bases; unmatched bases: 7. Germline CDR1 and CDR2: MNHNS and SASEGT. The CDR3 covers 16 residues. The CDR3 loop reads CASSGPSGGAAETQYF. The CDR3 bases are TGTGCCAGCAGTGGGCCTAGCGGGGGGGCAGCAGAGACCCAGTACTTC.

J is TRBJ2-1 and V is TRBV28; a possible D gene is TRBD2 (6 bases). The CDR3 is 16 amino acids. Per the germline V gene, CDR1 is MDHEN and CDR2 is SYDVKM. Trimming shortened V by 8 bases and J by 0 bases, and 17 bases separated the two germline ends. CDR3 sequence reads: CASYHRRGSSYNEQFF. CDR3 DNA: TGTGCCAGCTATCACCGCCGGGGGAGCTCCTACAATGAGCAGTTCTTC.

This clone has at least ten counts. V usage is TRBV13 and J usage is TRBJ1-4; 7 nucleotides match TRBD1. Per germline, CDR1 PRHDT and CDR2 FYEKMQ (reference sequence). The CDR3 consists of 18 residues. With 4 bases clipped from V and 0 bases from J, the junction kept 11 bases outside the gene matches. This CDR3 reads CASSSEMDRFATNEKLFF. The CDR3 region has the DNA TGTGCCAGCAGCTCAGAGATGGACAGGTTCGCAACTAATGAAAAACTGTTTTTT.

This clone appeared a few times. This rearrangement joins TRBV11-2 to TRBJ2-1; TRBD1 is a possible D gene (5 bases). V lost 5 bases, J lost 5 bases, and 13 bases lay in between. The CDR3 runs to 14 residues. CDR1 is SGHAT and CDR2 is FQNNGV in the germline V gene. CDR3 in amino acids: CASSLVSGNNEQFF. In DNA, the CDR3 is TGTGCCAGCAGCCTTGTCTCAGGGAACAATGAGCAGTTCTTC.

The CDR3 nucleotides read TGTGCCAGCAGCCAGACTAGCGGAAAGGACAATGAGCAGTTCTTC. Translated, it gives CASSQTSGKDNEQFF. The J gene is TRBJ2-1, the V gene TRBV3-1 (or the pseudogene TRBV3-2); 9 bases map to TRBD2. The CDR3 contains 15 residues. The V gene end was trimmed by 3 bases and the J gene end by 5 bases; junction bases not matched to a gene: 5. Germline-derived CDR1 and CDR2 are LGHDT and YNNKEL (reference sequence).

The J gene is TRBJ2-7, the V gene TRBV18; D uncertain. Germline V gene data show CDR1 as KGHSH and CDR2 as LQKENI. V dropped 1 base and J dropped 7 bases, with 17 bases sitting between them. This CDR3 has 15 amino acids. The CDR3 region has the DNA TGTGCCAGCTCACCACGCGACAATTGGGCTCGAGAGCAGTACTTC. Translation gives CASSPRDNWAREQYF.

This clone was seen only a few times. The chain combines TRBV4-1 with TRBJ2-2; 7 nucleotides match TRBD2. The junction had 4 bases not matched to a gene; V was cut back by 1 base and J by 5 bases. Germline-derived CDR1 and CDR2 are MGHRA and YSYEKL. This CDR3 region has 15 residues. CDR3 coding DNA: TGCGCCAGCAGCCAAGGCGGGAGAGGGACCGGGGAGCTGTTTTTT. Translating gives CASSQGGRGTGELFF.

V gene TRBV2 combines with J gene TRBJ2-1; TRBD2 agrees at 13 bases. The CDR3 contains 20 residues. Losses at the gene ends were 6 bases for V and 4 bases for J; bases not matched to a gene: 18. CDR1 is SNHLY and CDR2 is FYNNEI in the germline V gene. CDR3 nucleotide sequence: TGTGCCAGCAGCCCCCTCGGGACTAGCGGGACCCTGATTTCTTACAATGAGCAGTTCTTC. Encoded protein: CASSPLGTSGTLISYNEQFF.

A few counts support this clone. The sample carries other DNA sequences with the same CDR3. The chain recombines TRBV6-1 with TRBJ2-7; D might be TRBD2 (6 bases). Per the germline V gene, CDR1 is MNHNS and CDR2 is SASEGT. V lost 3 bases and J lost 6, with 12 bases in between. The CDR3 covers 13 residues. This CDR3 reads CASSDLQGGEQYF. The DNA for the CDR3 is TGTGCCAGCAGTGATCTGCAGGGAGGCGAGCAGTACTTC.

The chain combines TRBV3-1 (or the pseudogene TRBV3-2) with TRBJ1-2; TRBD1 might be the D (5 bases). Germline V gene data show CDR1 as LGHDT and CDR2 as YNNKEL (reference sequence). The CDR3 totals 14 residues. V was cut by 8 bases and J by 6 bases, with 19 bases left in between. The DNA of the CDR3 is TGTGCCAGCGGCCCGCCAGCAGGGAGGGATGGCTACACCTTC. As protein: CASGPPAGRDGYTF.

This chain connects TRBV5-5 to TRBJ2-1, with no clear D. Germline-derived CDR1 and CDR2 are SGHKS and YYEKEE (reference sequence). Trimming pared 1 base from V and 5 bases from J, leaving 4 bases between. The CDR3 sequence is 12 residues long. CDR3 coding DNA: TGTGCCAGCAGCTTGTTAGACAATGAGCAGTTCTTC. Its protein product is CASSLLDNEQFF. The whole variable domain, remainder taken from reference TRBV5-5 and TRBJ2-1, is DAGVTQSPTHLIKTRGQQVTLRCSPISGHKSVSWYQQVLGQGPQFIFQYYEKEERGRGNFPDRFSARQFPNYSSELNVNALLLGDSALYLCASSLLDNEQFFGPGTRLTVL.

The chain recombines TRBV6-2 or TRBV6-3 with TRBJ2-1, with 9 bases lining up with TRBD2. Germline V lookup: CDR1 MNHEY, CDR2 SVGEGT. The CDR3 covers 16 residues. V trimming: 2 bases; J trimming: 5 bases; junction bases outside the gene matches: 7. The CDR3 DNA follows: TGTGCCAGCAGTTACCCCCTAGCGGGGATAAACAATGAGCAGTTCTTC. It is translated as CASSYPLAGINNEQFF.

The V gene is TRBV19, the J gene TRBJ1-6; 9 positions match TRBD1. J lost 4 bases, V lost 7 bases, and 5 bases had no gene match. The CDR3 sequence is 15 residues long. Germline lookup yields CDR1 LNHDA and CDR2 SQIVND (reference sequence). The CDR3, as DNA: TGTGCCAGTACCCGAGGGACAGGGTATAATTCACCCCTCCACTTT. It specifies CASTRGTGYNSPLHF.

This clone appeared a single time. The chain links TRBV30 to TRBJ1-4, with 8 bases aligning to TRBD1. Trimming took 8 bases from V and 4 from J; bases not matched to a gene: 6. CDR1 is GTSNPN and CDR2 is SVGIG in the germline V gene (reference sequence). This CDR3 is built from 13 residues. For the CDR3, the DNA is TGTGCCGCAAACAGGGGGGTTAATGAAAAACTGTTTTTT. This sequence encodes CAANRGVNEKLFF.

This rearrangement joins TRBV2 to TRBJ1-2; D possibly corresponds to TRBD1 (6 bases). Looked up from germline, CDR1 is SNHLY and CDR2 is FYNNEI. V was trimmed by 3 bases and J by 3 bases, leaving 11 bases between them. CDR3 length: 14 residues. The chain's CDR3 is CASSDRGVDYGYTF. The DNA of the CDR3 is TGTGCCAGCAGTGACAGGGGAGTCGACTATGGCTACACCTTC.

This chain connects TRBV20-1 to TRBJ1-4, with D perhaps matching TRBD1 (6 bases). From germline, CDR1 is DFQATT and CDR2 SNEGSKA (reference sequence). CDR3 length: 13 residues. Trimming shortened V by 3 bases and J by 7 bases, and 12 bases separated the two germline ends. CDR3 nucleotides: TGCAGTGCTAGTCGGGGGGGGCTTGAAAAACTGTTTTTT. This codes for CSASRGGLEKLFF.